This entry describes one T cell receptor (beta chain). With random hexamers, 0.5 to 1 ug RNA was reverse transcribed. TCRdb fed the immunoSEQ multiplex PCR reads into MiXCR, producing one record per CDR3 protein. Altogether some 150,000 distinct CDR3 sequences are present, approximately 93% being singletons, with the ten largest covering 0.2% to 0.25%. The TEMRA cells underwent FACS enrichment, while the CD8+ and CD4+ T cells underwent negative isolation. The entry originates in a study of CD8 T cells in Susac syndrome. The V and J ends lost 3 bases and 1 base, in that order; junction bases with no gene match: 8. Germline V gene lookup returns CDR1 GTSNPN and CDR2 SVGIG (reference sequence). This CDR3 region has 15 residues.

The receptor comes from a human donor with multiple sclerosis. Sequencing was performed on CD8+ T cells from PBMCs. V usage is TRBV30 and J usage is TRBJ2-7, with 8 positions matching TRBD1. The CDR3 bases are TGTGCCTGGAGCGGCAGGGGGCCGAGGTCCTACGAGCAGTACTTC. Its protein product is CAWSGRGPRSYEQYF.